The 5 T cell receptor beta chains below all came from one sample that was sequenced in a study of blood T cells in healthy people across ages. Alongside a J-beta primer mix, a sample-barcoded 5' primer served in a second PCR lasting 7 to 11 cycles. TCRdb reprocessed the 5' RACE reads with MiXCR, giving one entry per CDR3 protein. The table lists 750,000 or so distinct CDR3 sequences, approximately 25% of them singletons, with 9.4% in the top ten. This sample was shared with a second study, whose subject was T cells of mothers and their children.

Sequenced sample: blood. These receptors were taken from a boy aged 5-17 years in good health.

V and J are TRBV28 and TRBJ1-1, with a tentative D call TRBD1 (6 bases). The V end lost 5 bases, the J end lost 4 bases, and 20 bases lay between the germline ends. Germline CDR1 and CDR2: MDHEN and SYDVKM. The CDR3 contains 16 residues. The CDR3 DNA reads as TGTGCCAGCAGTCCTCATGTGCGGGGGCGATTCACTGAAGCTTTCTTT. Residues: CASSPHVRGRFTEAFF.

For this clonotype: The germline gene is not matched at one end of the junction; a read error may be the cause. The chain carries TRBV7-9 and TRBJ2-1, with a possible D match to TRBD2 (6 bases). The CDR3 extends over 14 amino acids. The V gene's germline CDR1 is SEHNR and CDR2 FQNEAQ (reference sequence). The CDR3 region is CAGSLSLTGVEQFF. The DNA for the CDR3 is TGTGCCGGCAGCTTATCTCTTACGGGAGTGGAGCAGTTCTTC.

The chain is built from TRBV28 and TRBJ2-5; TRBD2 aligns across 13 bases. The assigned J gene may be wrong: the sequence end matches TRBJ2-7 better. There are 18 residues in the CDR3. Germline CDR1 MDHEN, CDR2 SYDVKM. CDR3 bases: TGTGCCAGCAGTACGATCGGGACTAGCGGGGTCCTCGGGAACGAGCAGTACTTC. Translated, it gives CASSTIGTSGVLGNEQYF.

The table lists this clonotype with a few counts. This chain connects TRBV6-6 to TRBJ1-4; 7 positions agree with TRBD1. Germline assignment: CDR1 MNHNY and CDR2 SVGAGI (reference sequence). The CDR3 totals 13 residues. V lost 10 bases and J lost 4; bases outside the gene matches: 6. The CDR3 loop reads CAIRDSLNEKLFF. CDR3 DNA sequence: TGTGCCATCCGGGACAGCCTTAATGAAAAACTGTTTTTT.

Here the CDR3 DNA reads TGTGCCTGTATGAGGACAGAGAGCACCGGGGAGCTGTTTTTT. Translated, it gives CACMRTESTGELFF. The J gene is TRBJ2-2, the V gene TRBV6-1; D might be TRBD1 (6 bases). V lost 11 bases, J lost 4 bases, and 17 bases lay in between. The CDR3 loop spans 14 amino acids. CDR1 is MNHNS and CDR2 is SASEGT in the germline V gene.